This T cell receptor beta chain was obtained from a study of cytomegalovirus exposure and HLA in healthy donors. Study-level results: It was only CMV serostatus that was available as immune exposure information. Later analysis associated a missense DCLRE1C variant with TCR beta V- and J-gene trimming.

The CDR3 has 16 amino acids. The germline V gene encodes CDR1 MDHEN and CDR2 SYDVKM. J was trimmed by 6 bases and V by 6 bases; bases with no gene match: 12. On this clone itself: No antigen is known for it.

The PCR employed 60 Vbeta primers together with 13 Jbeta primers. Clones were read by immunoSEQ multiplex PCR, and TCRdb kept only the in-frame ones, dropping some. The data hold some 130,000 clones, with 9.7% observed a single time. Those who donated were healthy bone marrow donors. The receptor was isolated from a middle-aged man in good health and CMV-seronegative. Sequencing was done on a sample of PBMCs. The rearrangement joins TRBV28 to TRBJ2-2; 8 bases fit TRBD2. CDR3 sequence reads: CASSEAGGLVSGELFF. The CDR3 nucleotides are TGTGCCAGCAGCGAGGCTGGGGGACTAGTATCCGGGGAGCTGTTTTTT. Supplemented by reference TRBV28 and TRBJ2-2, the full variable domain reads DVKVTQSSRYLVKRTGEKVFLECVQDMDHENMFWYRQDPGLGLRLIYFSYDVKMKEKGDIPEGYSVSREKKERFSLILESASTNQTSMYLCASSEAGGLVSGELFFGEGSRLTVL.